The 19 T cell receptor beta chains listed next were all sequenced from one sample in a study of blood T cell repertoires in COVID-19. The data were produced by immunoSEQ multiplex PCR, yet TCRdb's version contains in-frame clones alone and is incomplete. The repertoire holds 80,000 to 95,000 clones, with 70% to 90% as singletons. Specimen: peripheral blood. These receptors originate from a human donor in a cohort sampled during active COVID-19.

The J gene is TRBJ1-1, the V gene TRBV6-2 or TRBV6-3, with TRBD1 as a possible D gene (5 bases). The germline V and J ends were trimmed by 5 bases and 0 bases, with 7 bases remaining between them. CDR1 and CDR2 from the germline V gene are MNHEY and SVGEGT. CDR3 length equals 13 residues. This chain's CDR3 is CASSPRVNTEAFF. CDR3 nucleotide sequence: TGTGCCAGCAGTCCCAGGGTGAACACTGAAGCTTTCTTT.

The chain recombines TRBV6-4 with TRBJ2-1; 10 bases match TRBD2. Germline CDR1 reads MRHNA; CDR2 reads SNTAGT. The CDR3 is 14 amino acids. V was clipped by 6 bases and J by 5 bases; unmatched bases: 4. The CDR3 nucleotides read TGTGCCAGCAGCGCGCTAGCGGGGGACAATGAGCAGTTCTTC. This encodes CASSALAGDNEQFF.

This sequence joins TRBV4-1 and TRBJ2-1; D is perhaps TRBD2 (5 bases). V lost 4 bases and J lost 5, with 15 bases in between. CDR3 length equals 15 residues. Germline V CDR1 and CDR2: MGHRA, YSYEKL. CDR3 loop: CASSRTLPSDNEQFF. Written as DNA, the CDR3 is TGCGCCAGCAGCCGGACTCTTCCAAGCGACAATGAGCAGTTCTTC.

The genes are TRBV5-1 and TRBJ2-3; possibly TRBD1 for D (5 bases). The CDR3 contains 17 residues. Germline CDR1 SGHRS, CDR2 YFSETQ. Between the trimmed V and J ends, which lost 2 bases and 0 bases, there was a span of 16 bases. The CDR3 region has the DNA TGCGCCAGCAGCTTTGGCCGAGCCAGGGTAAGCACAGATACGCAGTATTTT. Encoded protein: CASSFGRARVSTDTQYF.

The chain has TRBV12-3 or TRBV12-4 and TRBJ2-2; D might be TRBD1 (5 bases). The V end was cut by 5 bases, the J end by 7 bases, with 8 bases between. The CDR3 length is 12 residues. The CDR3 spells CASSAGYGELFF. The CDR3 coding sequence is TGTGCCAGCAGTGCAGGGTACGGGGAGCTGTTTTTT.

The chain is built from TRBV6-5 and TRBJ1-3; D is perhaps TRBD1 (6 bases). The CDR3 consists of 14 residues. Germline V CDR1 and CDR2: MNHEY, SVGAGI. V lost 6 bases and J lost 0, with 9 bases in between. CDR3 sequence reads: CASRLGGSGNTIYF. CDR3 DNA: TGTGCCAGCAGATTAGGGGGCTCTGGAAACACCATATATTTT.

The chain couples TRBV2 to TRBJ1-5; maybe TRBD1 (5 bases). CDR3 length: 15 amino acids. Trimming took 2 bases from V and 4 from J, leaving 12 bases between them. Germline V lookup: CDR1 SNHLY, CDR2 FYNNEI. The CDR3 is CASSELSGFNQPQHF. The CDR3 DNA sequence: TGTGCCAGCAGTGAACTTTCAGGGTTTAATCAGCCCCAGCATTTT.

The chain uses TRBV11-3 and TRBJ1-1; D is ambiguous. Trimming pared 5 bases from V and 2 bases from J, leaving 9 bases between. Germline V gene data show CDR1 as SGHNT and CDR2 as YENEEA. The CDR3 covers 13 residues. This CDR3 is CASSVHSNTEAFF. DNA for the CDR3: TGTGCCAGCAGCGTACACAGTAACACTGAAGCTTTCTTT.

This rearrangement joins TRBV2 to TRBJ1-2; D is undetermined. This CDR3 spans 12 amino acids. Trimming took 9 bases from V and 3 from J, leaving 11 bases between them. CDR1 is SNHLY, CDR2 FYNNEI, per germline. The CDR3 here is CARGGEDYGYTF. CDR3 in DNA: TGTGCCAGGGGCGGGGAGGACTATGGCTACACCTTC.

The rearrangement joins TRBV27 to TRBJ2-5; 8 nucleotides line up with TRBD1. Germline assignment: CDR1 MNHEY and CDR2 SMNVEV (reference sequence). V lost 5 bases, J lost 5 bases, and 7 bases stayed unmatched. The CDR3 has 14 amino acids. This CDR3 is CASSGTWTGETQYF. In DNA, the CDR3 is TGTGCCAGCAGTGGGACCTGGACAGGGGAGACCCAGTACTTC.

The genes are TRBV24-1 and TRBJ2-7; 10 bases align to TRBD1. V lost 0 bases, J lost 4 bases, and 8 bases stayed unmatched. Per germline, CDR1 KGHDR and CDR2 SFDVKD. The CDR3 extends over 17 amino acids. The CDR3 DNA is TGTGCCACCAGTGATTTGGTGACAGGGGGCGTCGCTTACGAGCAGTACTTC. This codes for CATSDLVTGGVAYEQYF.

This clone appeared a few times. The chain uses TRBV5-1 and TRBJ2-5; D may be TRBD2 (5 bases). This CDR3 is 16 amino acids long. V lost 2 bases to trimming and J lost 1 base, with 15 bases between them. The V gene's germline CDR1 is SGHRS and CDR2 YFSETQ. CDR3 protein: CASSFGVRGVQETQYF. The DNA of the CDR3 is TGCGCCAGCAGCTTCGGGGTTCGGGGAGTCCAAGAGACCCAGTACTTC.

This rearrangement joins TRBV7-2 to TRBJ2-1; 9 bases are shared with TRBD1. V was clipped by 2 bases and J by 6 bases; unmatched bases: 5. The CDR3 runs to 15 residues. The germline gives CDR1 SGHTA, CDR2 FQGNSA. CDR3 region: CASSLMGQGLNEQFF. The CDR3 DNA reads as TGTGCCAGCAGCTTAATGGGACAGGGCCTCAATGAGCAGTTCTTC.

The chain employs TRBV6-5 and TRBJ1-2, with 7 bases fitting TRBD1. Losses at the gene ends were 7 bases for V and 4 bases for J; bases not matched to a gene: 6. In germline, CDR1 is MNHEY, CDR2 SVGAGI. The CDR3 is 13 amino acids. The CDR3 reads CASILRGTYGYTF. In DNA, the CDR3 is TGTGCCAGCATTCTCAGGGGGACCTATGGCTACACCTTC.

This clone was recorded a few times. The chain employs TRBV7-9 and TRBJ2-7; 7 nucleotides match TRBD1. Per the germline V gene, CDR1 is SEHNR and CDR2 is FQNEAQ (reference sequence). This CDR3 region has 13 residues. Trimming took 1 base from V and 4 from J; bases not matched to a gene: 1. Here the CDR3 DNA reads TGTGCCAGCAGCTTAGGCAGGGGGTACGAGCAGTACTTC. It is translated as CASSLGRGYEQYF.

This chain connects TRBV18 to TRBJ2-5; D perhaps matches TRBD2 (6 bases). The V gene lost 5 bases and the J gene lost 2 bases, with 9 bases spanning the gap. This CDR3 is built from 13 residues. CDR1 is KGHSH and CDR2 is LQKENI in the germline V gene. The CDR3 protein is CASSRDSQETQYF. CDR3 nucleotides: TGTGCCAGCTCAAGGGACTCTCAAGAGACCCAGTACTTC.

The rearrangement joins TRBV12-3 or TRBV12-4 to TRBJ2-5, with D possibly being TRBD2 (6 bases). The CDR3 consists of 12 residues. The ends were cut back, 3 bases at V and 4 bases at J, with 6 bases in the middle. The CDR3 nucleotides are TGTGCCAGCAGTTTGGAGGGAGAGACCCAGTACTTC. It specifies CASSLEGETQYF.

This clone was observed a handful of times. The rearrangement joins TRBV2 to TRBJ2-1; a possible D gene is TRBD2 (6 bases). V was cut by 7 bases and J by 9 bases, with 22 bases left in between. The CDR3 length is 15 residues. Germline V gene lookup returns CDR1 SNHLY and CDR2 FYNNEI. The CDR3 here is CASNPDYSNAREQFF. CDR3 nucleotide sequence: TGTGCCAGCAACCCGGACTACTCGAACGCCCGTGAGCAGTTCTTC.

The chain is built from TRBV29-1 and TRBJ1-2; D unresolved. The germline CDR1 and CDR2 sequences are SQVTM and ANQGSEA. V shed 0 bases and J shed 7 bases, with 12 bases lying between them. CDR3 length: 13 residues. CDR3 DNA: TGCAGCGTTGAAGACACAGTGCCTGCTGGCTACACCTTC. As protein: CSVEDTVPAGYTF.